This is a list of T cell receptor beta chains from one sample in a study of beta chain features in type 1 diabetes. Clones were sequenced by immunoSEQ multiplex PCR, and TCRdb holds only the in-frame ones, with some missing. The sample comprises a few hundred thousand clones, 15% of which are singletons, and roughly 0.015% rests with the top ten. Sequencing used naive CD4+ T cells from blood. Receptors originate from a man between 18 and 35 years old with type 1 diabetes. The CDR3 runs from the conserved cysteine through the conserved F or W. Fields, in order: V gene, J gene, CDR3 length, CDR3 protein.

>TRBV7-9|TRBJ2-2|16
CASSLRRGRNTGELFF
>TRBV27|TRBJ2-7|13
CASSRQGEYEQYF
>TRBV30|TRBJ2-3|15
CAWSRLAGRTDTQYF
>TRBV5-4|TRBJ2-1|16
CASSSRTSGARNEQFF
>TRBV5-1|TRBJ1-5|15
CASSLDGQNNQPQHF
>TRBV28|TRBJ2-5|16
CASSLRLAGGLETQYF
>TRBV19|TRBJ2-1|12
CASSPYLEAQFF
>TRBV7-9|TRBJ2-3|17
CASSRSLTGPFTDTQYF
>TRBV9|TRBJ2-5|14
CASSGGTDQETQYF
>TRBV28|TRBJ2-1|11
CASSSLNEQFF
>TRBV11-2|TRBJ2-3|13
CASSLAGEDTQYF
>TRBV6-6|TRBJ1-5|16
CASSYHGTRRGQPQHF
>TRBV4-1|TRBJ2-5|13
CASSQGQGETQYF
>TRBV30|TRBJ2-3|11
CAWSVGPGLRF
>TRBV29-1|TRBJ2-2|14
CSVGDRGVTGELFF
>TRBV29-1|TRBJ2-2|15
CSASSGTSSSGELFF
>TRBV6-5|TRBJ2-7|14
CASSKGQGSYEQYF
>TRBV18|TRBJ2-3|15
CASSPPAGSTDTQYF
>TRBV7-2|TRBJ2-5|16
CASSLQGWGGHGTQYF
>TRBV2|TRBJ2-7|12
CASRTGQGQQYF
>TRBV5-1|TRBJ2-5|14
CASGAGGRPETQYF
>TRBV6-4|TRBJ2-7|12
CASSGQDYEQYF
>TRBV28|TRBJ2-3|14
CASSLGGAEDTQYF
>TRBV7-2|TRBJ2-5|15
CASSSYSGGSQTQYF
>TRBV25-1|TRBJ2-7|12
CASRGAFYEQYF
>TRBV6-6|TRBJ1-6|13
CASTSLQGWPLHF
>TRBV18|TRBJ2-2|18
CASSLISGTGDSTGELFF
>TRBV28|TRBJ2-5|16
CASSFPPLPGLETQYF
>TRBV28|TRBJ1-6|14
CASVIAGRNSPLHF
>TRBV14|-|11
CASSQVYEQYF
>TRBV28|TRBJ1-5|15
CASSPQEGWDQPQHF
>TRBV28|TRBJ2-5|15
CASSYGGLSFGAQYF
>TRBV6-6|TRBJ2-7|14
CASSDSGNPYEQYF
>TRBV5-1|TRBJ2-7|15
CASSLGGGASYEQYF
>TRBV29-1|TRBJ1-2|13
CSANRGTEYGYTF
>TRBV5-1|TRBJ2-7|14
CASSLRQGDDEQYF